There are a few counts of the clone carrying this T cell receptor (beta chain). The V and J ends lost 6 bases and 4 bases respectively, with 19 bases between them. In germline, CDR1 is SGDLS, CDR2 YYNGEE. This CDR3 region has 16 residues. This entry belongs to a study of blood T cell repertoires in COVID-19. Study details: The origin of the acute and convalescent COVID-19 samples was the United States, Italy and Spain. Nucleic acid was either cDNA or gDNA, and it came from T cells, B-cell-depleted T cells, or PBMCs.

In the original workflow: By means of reference gene primer amplification, nucleated cell counts were estimated. This table comes from immunoSEQ multiplex PCR, and its TCRdb copy is limited to in-frame clones, with some not included. From that table come the V and J calls and clone size; the DNA was used to work out D and trimming. The sample yields roughly 250,000 clones, roughly 87% seen once. Material: peripheral blood. This clonotype was obtained from a woman aged 30 to 39 with acute or convalescent COVID-19. This chain uses TRBV9 with TRBJ2-2; maybe TRBD2 (5 bases). The CDR3 reads CASTPGVGGRTGELFF. The CDR3 nucleotides are TGTGCCAGCACCCCCGGGGTGGGCGGTCGCACCGGGGAGCTGTTTTTT.